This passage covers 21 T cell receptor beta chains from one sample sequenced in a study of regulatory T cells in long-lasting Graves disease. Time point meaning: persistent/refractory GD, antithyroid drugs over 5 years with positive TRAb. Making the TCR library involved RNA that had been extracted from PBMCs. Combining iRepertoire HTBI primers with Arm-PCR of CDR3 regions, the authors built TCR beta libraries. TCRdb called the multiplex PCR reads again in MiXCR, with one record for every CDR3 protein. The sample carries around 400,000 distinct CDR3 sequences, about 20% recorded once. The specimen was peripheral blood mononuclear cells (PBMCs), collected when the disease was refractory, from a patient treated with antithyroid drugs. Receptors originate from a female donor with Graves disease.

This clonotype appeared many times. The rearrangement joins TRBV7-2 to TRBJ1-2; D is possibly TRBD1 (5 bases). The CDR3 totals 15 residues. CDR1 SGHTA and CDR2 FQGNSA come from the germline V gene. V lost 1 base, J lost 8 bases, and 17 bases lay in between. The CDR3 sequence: CASSLDQGGVRGYTF. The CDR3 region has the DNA TGTGCCAGCAGCTTAGACCAGGGCGGCGTGAGGGGCTACACCTTC.

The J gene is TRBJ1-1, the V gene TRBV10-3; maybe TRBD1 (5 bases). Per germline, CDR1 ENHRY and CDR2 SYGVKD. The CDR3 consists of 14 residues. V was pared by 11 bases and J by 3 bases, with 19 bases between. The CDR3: CAVGDGGGDTEAFF. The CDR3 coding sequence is TGTGCCGTCGGGGACGGGGGAGGGGACACTGAAGCTTTCTTT.

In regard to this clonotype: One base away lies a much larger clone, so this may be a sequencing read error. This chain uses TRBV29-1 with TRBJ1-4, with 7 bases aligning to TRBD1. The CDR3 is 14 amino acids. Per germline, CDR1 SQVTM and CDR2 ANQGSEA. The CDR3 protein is CSVNRGQNNEKLLF. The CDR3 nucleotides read TGCAGCGTCAATAGGGGACAGAATAATGAAAAACTGCTTTTT.

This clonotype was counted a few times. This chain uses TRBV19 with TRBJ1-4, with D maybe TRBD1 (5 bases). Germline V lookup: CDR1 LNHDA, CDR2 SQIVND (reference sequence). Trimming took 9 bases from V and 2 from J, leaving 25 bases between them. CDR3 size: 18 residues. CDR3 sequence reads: CAREPGPRLLVTNEKLFF. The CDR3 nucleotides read TGTGCCAGAGAACCGGGACCCCGACTATTGGTGACTAATGAAAAACTGTTTTTT.

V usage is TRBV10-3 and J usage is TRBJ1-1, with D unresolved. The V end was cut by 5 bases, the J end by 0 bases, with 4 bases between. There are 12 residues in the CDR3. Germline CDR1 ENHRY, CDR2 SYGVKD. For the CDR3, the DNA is TGTGCCATCAGTCAACTGAACACTGAAGCTTTCTTT. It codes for CAISQLNTEAFF.

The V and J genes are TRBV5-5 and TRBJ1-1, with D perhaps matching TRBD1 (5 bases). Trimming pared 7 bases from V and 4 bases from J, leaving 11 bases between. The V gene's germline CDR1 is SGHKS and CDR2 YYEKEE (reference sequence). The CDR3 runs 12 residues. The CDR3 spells CASGRDPTEAFF. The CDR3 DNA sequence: TGTGCCAGCGGTCGGGACCCCACTGAAGCTTTCTTT. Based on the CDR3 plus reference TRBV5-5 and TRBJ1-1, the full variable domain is DAGVTQSPTHLIKTRGQQVTLRCSPISGHKSVSWYQQVLGQGPQFIFQYYEKEERGRGNFPDRFSARQFPNYSSELNVNALLLGDSALYLCASGRDPTEAFFGQGTRLTVV.

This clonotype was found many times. The CDR3: CASRPIKGLAGGDKETQYF. DNA for the CDR3: TGTGCCAGCAGGCCCATCAAGGGACTAGCGGGCGGGGACAAAGAGACCCAGTACTTC. V is TRBV11-2 and J is TRBJ2-5; 12 bases line up with TRBD2. The germline V gene encodes CDR1 SGHAT and CDR2 FQNNGV. This CDR3 contains 19 residues. V was clipped by 6 bases and J by 3 bases; unmatched bases: 17.

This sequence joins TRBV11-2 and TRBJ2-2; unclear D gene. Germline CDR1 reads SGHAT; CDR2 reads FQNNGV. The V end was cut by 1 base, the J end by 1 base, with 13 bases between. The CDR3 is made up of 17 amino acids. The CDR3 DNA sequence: TGTGCCAGCAGCTTAGTGTATTTCCCAGGGAACACCGGGGAGCTGTTTTTT. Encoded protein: CASSLVYFPGNTGELFF.

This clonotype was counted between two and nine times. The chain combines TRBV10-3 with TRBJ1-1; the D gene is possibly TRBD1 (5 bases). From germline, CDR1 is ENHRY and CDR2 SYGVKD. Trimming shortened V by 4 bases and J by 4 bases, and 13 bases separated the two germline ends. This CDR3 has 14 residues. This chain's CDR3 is CAISGAQGGTEAFF. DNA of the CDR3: TGTGCCATCAGTGGGGCCCAGGGAGGCACTGAAGCTTTCTTT.

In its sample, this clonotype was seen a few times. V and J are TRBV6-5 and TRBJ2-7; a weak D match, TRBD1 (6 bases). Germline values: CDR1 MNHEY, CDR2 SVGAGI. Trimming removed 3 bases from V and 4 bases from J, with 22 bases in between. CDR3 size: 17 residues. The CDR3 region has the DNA TGTGCCAGCAGTTATTATTCTCTGGGACAAGGGGATTACGAGCAGTACTTC. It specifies CASSYYSLGQGDYEQYF.

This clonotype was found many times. The CDR3 region has the DNA TGTGCCAGCAGTTTACGCGGCTATGGCTACACCTTC. Protein product: CASSLRGYGYTF. The genes are TRBV28 and TRBJ1-2; no definite D call. This CDR3 has 12 residues. Trimming left V 2 bases short and J 4 bases short, with 5 bases between. Germline V CDR1 and CDR2: MDHEN, SYDVKM.

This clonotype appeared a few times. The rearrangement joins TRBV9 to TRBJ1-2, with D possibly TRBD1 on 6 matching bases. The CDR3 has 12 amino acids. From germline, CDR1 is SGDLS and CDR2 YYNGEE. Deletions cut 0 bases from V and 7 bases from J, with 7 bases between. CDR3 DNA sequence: TGTGCCAGCAGCGTAGAACAGGGTGGCTACACCTTC. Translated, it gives CASSVEQGGYTF.

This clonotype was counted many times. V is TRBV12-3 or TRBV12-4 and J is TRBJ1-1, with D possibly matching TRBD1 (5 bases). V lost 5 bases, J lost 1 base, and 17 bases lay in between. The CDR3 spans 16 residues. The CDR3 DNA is TGTGCCAGCAGTCGAGCCTGGACGGGGACGAACACTGAAGCTTTCTTT. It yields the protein CASSRAWTGTNTEAFF.

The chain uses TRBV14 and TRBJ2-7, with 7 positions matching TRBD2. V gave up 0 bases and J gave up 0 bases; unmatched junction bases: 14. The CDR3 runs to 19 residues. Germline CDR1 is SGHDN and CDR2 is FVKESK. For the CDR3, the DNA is TGTGCCAGCAGCCAAGAAGGGTATCCGAGCGGGGCCCCCTCCTACGAGCAGTACTTC. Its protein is CASSQEGYPSGAPSYEQYF.

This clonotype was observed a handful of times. The CDR3 region has the DNA TGCAGTGCTGAGACAGGGAAGAGCACTGAAGCTTTCTTT. Translation: CSAETGKSTEAFF. This chain links TRBV20-1 with TRBJ1-1, with TRBD1 identical over 7 bases. Germline CDR1 is DFQATT and CDR2 is SNEGSKA (reference sequence). The CDR3 sequence is 13 residues long. J lost 4 bases, V lost 5 bases, and 7 bases had no gene match.

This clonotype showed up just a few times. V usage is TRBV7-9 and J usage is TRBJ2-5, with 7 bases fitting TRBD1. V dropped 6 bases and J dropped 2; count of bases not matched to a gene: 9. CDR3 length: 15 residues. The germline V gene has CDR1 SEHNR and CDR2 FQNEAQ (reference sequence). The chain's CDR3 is CASSRDRLLQETQYF. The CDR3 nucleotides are TGTGCCAGCAGTCGGGACAGATTATTACAAGAGACCCAGTACTTC. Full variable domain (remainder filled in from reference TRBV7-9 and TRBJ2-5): DTGVSQNPRHKITKRGQNVTFRCDPISEHNRLYWYRQTLGQGPEFLTYFQNEAQLEKSRLLSDRFSAERPKGSFSTLEIQRTEQGDSAMYLCASSRDRLLQETQYFGPGTRLLVL.

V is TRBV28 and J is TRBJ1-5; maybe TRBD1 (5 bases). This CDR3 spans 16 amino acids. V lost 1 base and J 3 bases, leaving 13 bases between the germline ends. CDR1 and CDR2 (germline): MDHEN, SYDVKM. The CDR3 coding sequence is TGTGCCAGCAGTTTATATGGTTTGGGGCCCAATCAGCCCCAGCATTTT. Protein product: CASSLYGLGPNQPQHF.

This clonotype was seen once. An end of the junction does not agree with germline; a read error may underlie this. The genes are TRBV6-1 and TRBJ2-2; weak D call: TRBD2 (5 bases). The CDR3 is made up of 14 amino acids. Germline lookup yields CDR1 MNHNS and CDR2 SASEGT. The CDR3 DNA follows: TGTGCCAGCAGTGCGGACGGGAACACCGGGGAGCCGTTTTTT. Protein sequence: CASSADGNTGEPFF.

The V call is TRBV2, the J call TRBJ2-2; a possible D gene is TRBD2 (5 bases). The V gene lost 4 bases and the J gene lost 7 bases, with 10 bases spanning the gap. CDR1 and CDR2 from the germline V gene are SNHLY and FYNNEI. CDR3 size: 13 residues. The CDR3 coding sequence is TGTGCCAGCAGTGGTCGGACTGACGGGGAGCTGTTTTTT. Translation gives CASSGRTDGELFF. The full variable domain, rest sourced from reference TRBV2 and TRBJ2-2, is EPEVTQTPSHQVTQMGQEVILRCVPISNHLYFYWYRQILGQKVEFLVSFYNNEISEKSEIFDDQFSVERPDGSNFTLKIRSTKLEDSAMYFCASSGRTDGELFFGEGSRLTVL.

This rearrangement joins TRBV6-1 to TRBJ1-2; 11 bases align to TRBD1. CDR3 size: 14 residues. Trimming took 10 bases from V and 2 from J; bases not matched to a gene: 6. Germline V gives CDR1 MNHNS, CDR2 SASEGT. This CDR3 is CAIMDRGQNYGYTF. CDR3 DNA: TGTGCCATCATGGACAGGGGGCAGAACTATGGCTACACCTTC.

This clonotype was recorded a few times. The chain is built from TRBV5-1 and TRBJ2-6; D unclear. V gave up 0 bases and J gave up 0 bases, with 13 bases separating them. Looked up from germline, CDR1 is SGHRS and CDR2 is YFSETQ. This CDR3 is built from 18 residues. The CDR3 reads CASSLVGVTSSGANVLTF. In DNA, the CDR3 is TGCGCCAGCAGCTTGGTTGGGGTTACAAGCTCTGGGGCCAACGTCCTGACTTTC.